The 11 T cell receptor beta chains listed next were all sequenced from one sample in a study of OX40 agonist ivuxolimab in advanced cancers. Clones were sequenced by immunoSEQ multiplex PCR, and TCRdb holds only the in-frame ones, with some missing. The data hold 55,000 to 75,000 clones, with approximately 80% observed a single time. The input for sequencing was CD4+ or CD8+ T cells sorted from blood, taken in a trial of the OX40 agonist ivuxolimab. The receptors here all came from an adult with an advanced solid tumor such as melanoma, head and neck, liver or kidney cancer.

This clone was seen a few times. V usage is TRBV19 and J usage is TRBJ1-5, with D possibly matching TRBD1 (5 bases). CDR1 LNHDA and CDR2 SQIVND come from the germline V gene (reference sequence). This CDR3 is 15 amino acids long. The germline V and J ends were trimmed by 7 bases and 2 bases, with 15 bases remaining between them. This CDR3 is CASNPGLLGNQPQHF. Written as DNA, the CDR3 is TGTGCCAGTAATCCAGGGTTACTCGGCAATCAGCCCCAGCATTTT.

This sequence joins TRBV5-1 and TRBJ2-5; 10 nucleotides align to TRBD2. The junction had 3 bases not matched to a gene; V was cut back by 2 bases and J by 2 bases. The CDR3 consists of 15 residues. Germline assignment: CDR1 SGHRS and CDR2 YFSETQ. This CDR3 is CASSLISGGQETQYF. The CDR3 DNA reads as TGCGCCAGCAGCTTAATTAGCGGGGGGCAAGAGACCCAGTACTTC.

This chain connects TRBV28 to TRBJ1-6; TRBD1 matches 8 bases. This CDR3 region has 17 residues. CDR1 and CDR2 from the germline V gene are MDHEN and SYDVKM. Trimming removed 6 bases from V and 2 bases from J; junction bases left unmatched: 9. The CDR3 DNA reads TGTGCCAGCAGCGGGACAGGATCAGAACCCTATAATTCACCCCTCCACTTT. This codes for CASSGTGSEPYNSPLHF.

The chain uses TRBV5-1 and TRBJ2-7, with 8 bases aligning to TRBD1. This CDR3 has 15 amino acids. Germline CDR1 is SGHRS and CDR2 is YFSETQ. V lost 1 base to trimming and J lost 5 bases; unmatched junction nucleotides: 8. The CDR3 region is CASSLSVGQGHEQYF. CDR3 nucleotides: TGCGCCAGCAGCTTGTCAGTCGGACAGGGACACGAGCAGTACTTC. Drawing the rest from reference TRBV5-1 and TRBJ2-7, the complete variable domain is KAGVTQTPRYLIKTRGQQVTLSCSPISGHRSVSWYQQTPGQGLQFLFEYFSETQRNKGNFPGRFSGRQFSNSRSEMNVSTLELGDSALYLCASSLSVGQGHEQYFGPGTRLTVT.

The chain links TRBV12-5 to TRBJ2-1; 14 bases agree with TRBD2. Germline V gene data show CDR1 as LGHNT and CDR2 as FRNRAP. The CDR3 is 18 amino acids. The junction had 11 bases not matched to a gene; V was cut back by 2 bases and J by 8 bases. CDR3 DNA: TGTGCTAGTGGTTTGCCCGACAAGACTAGCGGGAGGGCTTATGAGCAGTTCTTC. Its protein is CASGLPDKTSGRAYEQFF.

V is TRBV9 and J is TRBJ2-1, with TRBD2 as a possible D gene (6 bases). Between the trimmed V and J ends, which lost 4 bases and 8 bases, there was a span of 19 bases. The CDR3 sequence is 15 residues long. Germline CDR1 is SGDLS and CDR2 is YYNGEE. The CDR3 DNA reads TGTGCCAGCAGCCCCCGCGGGCAGGGAGGAGATGAGCAGTTCTTC. Amino acids: CASSPRGQGGDEQFF.

V gene TRBV2 combines with J gene TRBJ1-5; TRBD1 matches 8 bases. Germline trimming cut 6 bases from V and 2 bases from J; bases unmatched to any gene: 0. CDR1 SNHLY and CDR2 FYNNEI come from the germline V gene. The CDR3 is 13 amino acids. The DNA for the CDR3 is TGTGCCAGCAGGACAGGGGGCAATCAGCCCCAGCATTTT. Protein product: CASRTGGNQPQHF.

The V gene is TRBV5-3, the J gene TRBJ1-2, with a weak D call TRBD1 (6 bases). TRBV5-3 is an open reading frame whose function is uncertain. The germline V and J ends were trimmed by 4 bases and 7 bases, with 11 bases remaining between them. The CDR3 runs to 12 residues. CDR3 sequence reads: CARSNTGSGYTF. The CDR3 nucleotides read TGTGCCAGAAGCAACACAGGGTCTGGCTACACCTTC.

Ten or more counts support this clone. The rearrangement joins TRBV19 to TRBJ1-5; 7 bases are a match to TRBD1. Trimming removed 5 bases from V and 0 bases from J; junction bases left unmatched: 4. The CDR3 loop spans 15 amino acids. CDR1 and CDR2 from the germline V gene are LNHDA and SQIVND (reference sequence). The CDR3 region has the DNA TGTGCCAGTAGTGACAGGGCTTATAGCAATCAGCCCCAGCATTTT. Its translation: CASSDRAYSNQPQHF.

The chain has TRBV11-3 and TRBJ2-6; 7 nucleotides align to TRBD1. The CDR3 spans 15 residues. Germline V gene data show CDR1 as SGHNT and CDR2 as YENEEA. J was trimmed by 2 bases and V by 5 bases; bases with no gene match: 3. CDR3 in amino acids: CASSRDRAGANVLTF. In DNA, the CDR3 is TGTGCCAGCAGCCGCGACAGGGCTGGGGCCAACGTCCTGACTTTC.

The sample holds a few counts of this clone. V usage is TRBV21-1 and J usage is TRBJ1-1. TRBV21-1 is deemed a pseudogene. The CDR3 loop spans 8 amino acids. The CDR3 is CASCGAFF. Here the CDR3 DNA reads TGTGCCAGCTGTGGTGCTTTCTTT.